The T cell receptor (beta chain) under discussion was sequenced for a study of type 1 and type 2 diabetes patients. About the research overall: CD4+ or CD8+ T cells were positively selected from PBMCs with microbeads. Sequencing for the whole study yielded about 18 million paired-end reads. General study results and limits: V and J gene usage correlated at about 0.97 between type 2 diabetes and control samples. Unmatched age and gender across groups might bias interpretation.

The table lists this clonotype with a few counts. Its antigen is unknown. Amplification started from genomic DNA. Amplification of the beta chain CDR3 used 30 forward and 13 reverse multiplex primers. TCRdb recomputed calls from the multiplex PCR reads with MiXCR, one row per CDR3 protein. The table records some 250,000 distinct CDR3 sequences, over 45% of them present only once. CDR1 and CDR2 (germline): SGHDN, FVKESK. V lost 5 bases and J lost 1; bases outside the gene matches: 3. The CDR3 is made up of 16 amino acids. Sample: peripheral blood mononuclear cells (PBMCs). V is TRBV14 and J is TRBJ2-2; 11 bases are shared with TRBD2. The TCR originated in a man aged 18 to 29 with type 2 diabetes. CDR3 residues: CASSLAGGLNTGELFF. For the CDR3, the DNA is TGTGCCAGCAGCTTAGCGGGGGGGTTGAACACCGGGGAGCTGTTTTTT.